This T cell receptor (beta chain) was profiled in a study of vaccination and CD4 T cells after COVID-19. Study at large: Two mRNA vaccine doses were given, either BNT162b2 or mRNA-1273. A few convalescent patients were sampled post-vaccination (at day 14 and at days 161 to 241).

The time point denotes: late sampling 161 to 241 days after vaccination in three convalescent patients. Noted treatment: approximately 10-day PBMC culture with coronavirus spike peptide pools or control peptides (ViraFEST assay). Expanded clonotypes were found by TCR sequencing after peptide-pool stimulation (ViraFEST). This clonotype occurred a few times. Its antigen is currently unknown. Once obtained from cultured CD4+ T cells, the DNA was sequenced using the Oncomine TCR Beta short-read assay. Genomic DNA from cultured CD4+ T cells was extracted. TCRdb analysed the PCR reads with MiXCR anew, one entry per CDR3 protein. The sample carries 20,000 to 25,000 distinct CDR3 sequences, 30% to 45% recorded once. In germline, CDR1 is MDHEN, CDR2 SYDVKM. The CDR3 consists of 15 residues. The V and J ends lost 7 bases and 6 bases, in that order; junction bases with no gene match: 15.

The source of this sequence is a human donor who had recovered from COVID-19. V usage is TRBV28 and J usage is TRBJ2-7, with 7 bases identical to TRBD2. The sample here was CD4+ T cells from blood, cultured in vitro, taken about 7 months after SARS-CoV-2 vaccination. The CDR3 coding sequence is TGTGCCAGCAACCCCTTGGGGCGGGAGCGGGGCGAGCAGTACTTC. Translated, it gives CASNPLGRERGEQYF.